These T cell receptor beta chains were read from a single sample in a study of a mutant IDH1 vaccine in newly diagnosed glioma. Method: immunoSEQ multiplex PCR; TCRdb's copy keeps in-frame clones and lacks some. The sample contains about 68,000 clones, more than 65% of which appear only once. The specimen comprised PBMCs, sampled from a glioma patient treated with radiotherapy, temozolomide or both. All receptors come from a man in his forties or fifties with glioma. Both conserved end residues are part of each CDR3. A D gene is named only where the DNA matches it firmly. The size entry is marked missing in some rows and otherwise reads once, few, many or a size class.

j_call,clone_size,v_call,d_call,cdr3_aa,cdr3_nt
TRBJ1-4,-,TRBV21-1,-,CASGVSNRNGKEKLFF,TGTGCCAGCGGGGTTTCAAACCGGAACGGTAAAGAAAAACTGTTTTTT
TRBJ2-7,once,TRBV18,TRBD2,CASSGLAGGNEQYF,TGTGCCAGCTCGGGACTAGCGGGGGGAAACGAGCAGTACTTC
TRBJ2-5,-,TRBV5-5,TRBD1,CASSLPRGQETQYF,TGTGCCAGCAGCTTGCCCAGGGGGCAAGAGACCCAGTACTTC
TRBJ1-3,-,TRBV6-5,-,CASSRGSGNTIYF,TGTGCCAGCAGCCGGGGATCCGGAAACACCATATATTTT
TRBJ2-1,-,TRBV4-1,TRBD2,CASSQARLAGGSSNEQFF,TGCGCCAGCAGCCAAGCCCGACTAGCGGGGGGCTCCTCCAATGAGCAGTTCTTC
TRBJ1-5,-,TRBV9,-,CASSAGRDYQPQHF,TGTGCCAGCAGCGCGGGGAGAGATTATCAGCCCCAGCATTTT
TRBJ2-6,few,TRBV5-6,TRBD2,CASSLGGGRSGANVLTF,TGTGCCAGCAGCTTGGGGGGGGGTAGGTCTGGGGCCAACGTCCTGACTTTC
TRBJ1-2,-,TRBV30,-,CASTGPLGYGYTF,TGTGCCTCCACAGGGCCCCTTGGGTATGGCTACACCTTC
TRBJ1-1,once,TRBV19,-,CASSIRTRGVRAFF,TGTGCCAGTAGTATTCGGACAAGGGGCGTTCGCGCTTTCTTT
TRBJ2-1,-,TRBV29-1,-,CSVEDWKGNEQFF,TGCAGCGTTGAAGATTGGAAGGGAAATGAGCAGTTCTTC
TRBJ2-7,-,TRBV5-6,-,CASSLKGLGDEQYF,TGTGCCAGCAGCTTGAAAGGCCTAGGGGACGAGCAGTACTTC
TRBJ2-1,-,TRBV6-5,-,CASSYSLGRGVEQFF,TGTGCCAGCAGTTACTCTCTGGGCAGGGGCGTGGAGCAGTTCTTC
TRBJ2-7,-,TRBV5-6,TRBD2,CASSIGLAGVPYEQYF,TGTGCCAGCAGCATCGGACTAGCGGGGGTCCCCTACGAGCAGTACTTC
TRBJ1-1,-,TRBV5-1,-,CASSSRTGMNSEAFF,TGCGCCAGCAGCTCACGGACGGGGATGAACTCTGAAGCTTTCTTT
TRBJ2-7,-,TRBV5-8,-,CASSPATGYSYEQYF,TGTGCCAGCAGCCCAGCGACAGGTTATTCCTACGAGCAGTACTTC
TRBJ1-2,-,TRBV2,-,CASSETPRGYTF,TGTGCCAGCAGTGAAACCCCTCGGGGCTACACCTTC
TRBJ1-5,many,TRBV30,TRBD1,CAWSTGAGDINQPQHF,TGTGCCTGGAGTACAGGGGCGGGGGATATCAATCAGCCCCAGCATTTT
TRBJ1-1,-,TRBV5-6,-,CASSLRGAQGTEAFF,TGTGCCAGCAGCTTAAGAGGGGCTCAGGGCACTGAAGCTTTCTTT
TRBJ2-3,-,TRBV5-1,-,CASLSGNTQYF,TGCGCCAGCCTTTCCGGTAATACGCAGTATTTT
TRBJ1-1,-,TRBV19,-,CASSTTGNTEAFF,TGTGCCAGTAGTACGACCGGGAACACTGAAGCTTTCTTT
TRBJ2-7,-,TRBV10-3,-,CAISERSVLMDEQYF,TGTGCCATCAGTGAAAGAAGTGTGCTTATGGACGAGCAGTACTTC
TRBJ1-1,few,TRBV6-5,-,CASSYGGANTEAFF,TGTGCCAGCAGTTATGGGGGGGCCAACACTGAAGCTTTCTTT
TRBJ1-2,few,TRBV5-6,TRBD1,CASSYGQGGYGYTF,TGTGCCAGCAGCTATGGACAGGGGGGCTATGGCTACACCTTC
TRBJ2-3,-,TRBV10-3,-,CAVGTGTDTQYF,TGTGCCGTGGGGACTGGCACAGATACGCAGTATTTT
TRBJ1-5,-,TRBV5-1,-,CASSLGQNSNQPQHF,TGCGCCAGCAGCTTGGGACAGAATAGCAATCAGCCCCAGCATTTT
TRBJ2-7,once,TRBV6-5,TRBD2,CASSLGLAGGVEQYF,TGTGCCAGCAGCTTGGGACTAGCGGGGGGGGTCGAGCAGTACTTC
TRBJ2-7,-,TRBV25-1,-,CASSEYGGTYEQYF,TGTGCCAGCAGTGAATACGGCGGTACCTACGAGCAGTACTTC
TRBJ2-7,few,TRBV11-3,-,CASSSGPAREQYF,TGTGCCAGCAGCTCGGGGCCGGCGAGGGAGCAGTACTTC
TRBJ1-2,once,TRBV6-5,-,CASSPQGNLGYTF,TGTGCCAGCAGTCCCCAAGGCAATCTTGGCTACACCTTC
TRBJ1-2,-,TRBV7-6,TRBD1,CASSLGTGDEYGYTF,TGTGCCAGCAGCCTCGGAACAGGGGACGAATATGGCTACACCTTC
TRBJ2-6,once,TRBV4-3,-,CASSQAIGSGANVLTF,TGCGCCAGCAGCCAAGCAATCGGGTCTGGGGCCAACGTCCTGACTTTC
TRBJ2-7,-,TRBV5-6,-,CAGSFGTIYEQYF,TGTGCCGGCAGCTTTGGGACCATCTACGAGCAGTACTTC
TRBJ2-5,once,TRBV18,-,CASSPLLGTQETQYF,TGTGCCAGCTCACCGTTACTCGGGACCCAAGAGACCCAGTACTTC
TRBJ2-7,-,TRBV19,-,CASSRAQNSYEQYF,TGTGCCAGTAGTCGGGCGCAGAACTCCTACGAGCAGTACTTC
TRBJ2-7,-,TRBV7-9,-,CASSSFDRNPYEQYF,TGTGCCAGCAGCTCTTTCGACAGGAACCCATACGAGCAGTACTTC
TRBJ1-1,-,TRBV7-2,-,CASSLAGGAGRNTEAFF,TGTGCCAGCAGCTTAGCGGGGGGTGCGGGCCGGAACACTGAAGCTTTCTTT
TRBJ2-7,-,TRBV29-1,-,CSVESASYEQYF,TGCAGCGTTGAGTCGGCCTCCTACGAGCAGTACTTC
TRBJ1-1,-,TRBV19,-,CASSPERGMNTEAFF,TGTGCCAGTAGTCCAGAAAGGGGTATGAACACTGAAGCTTTCTTT
TRBJ1-2,-,TRBV7-3,TRBD1,CASSLKPGGSGYTF,TGTGCCAGCAGCTTAAAACCAGGGGGCAGTGGCTACACCTTC
TRBJ1-5,once,TRBV4-1,-,CASSQDNYQPQHF,TGCGCCAGCAGCCAAGACAACTATCAGCCCCAGCATTTT
TRBJ1-3,few,TRBV2,-,CASSVGGSGGNTIYF,TGTGCCAGCAGTGTCGGAGGCTCCGGGGGAAACACCATATATTTT
TRBJ1-1,many,TRBV19,-,CASSLSLDTEAFF,TGTGCCAGTAGTTTAAGTCTGGACACTGAAGCTTTCTTT
TRBJ2-2,-,TRBV2,TRBD1,CASRSGQGATGELFF,TGTGCCAGCAGATCGGGACAGGGAGCCACCGGGGAGCTGTTTTTT
TRBJ1-1,once,TRBV27,TRBD1,CASRLKQGMNTEAFF,TGTGCCAGCAGGCTCAAACAGGGGATGAACACTGAAGCTTTCTTT
TRBJ1-1,-,TRBV20-1,-,CSASRGTEAFF,TGCAGTGCTAGCAGGGGCACTGAAGCTTTCTTT
TRBJ2-4,few,TRBV6-6,TRBD2,CASVSGGARAKNIQYF,TGTGCCAGCGTTAGCGGGGGGGCGCGGGCCAAAAACATTCAGTACTTC
TRBJ2-2,-,TRBV7-8,-,CASRPSGQGGELFF,TGTGCCAGCAGACCTTCTGGGCAGGGCGGGGAGCTGTTTTTT
TRBJ2-1,-,TRBV9,-,CASSPPHGAYNEQFF,TGTGCCAGCAGCCCTCCCCACGGGGCCTACAATGAGCAGTTCTTC
TRBJ2-3,-,TRBV7-9,-,CASSLGGGFTDTQYF,TGTGCCAGCAGCTTAGGTGGGGGGTTCACAGATACGCAGTATTTT
TRBJ2-1,-,TRBV5-1,-,CASSLEGFSSYNEQFF,TGCGCCAGCAGCTTGGAAGGGTTTAGCTCCTACAATGAGCAGTTCTTC
TRBJ1-2,-,TRBV5-1,-,CASSLAGGGRGYGYTF,TGCGCCAGCAGCTTGGCCGGAGGGGGGCGCGGCTATGGCTACACCTTC
TRBJ2-7,-,TRBV7-9,-,CASSPGMPGYEQYF,TGTGCCAGCAGCCCCGGAATGCCGGGCTACGAGCAGTACTTC
TRBJ2-3,-,TRBV6-5,-,CASSYSNPDTQYF,TGTGCCAGCAGTTACTCGAACCCAGATACGCAGTATTTT
TRBJ2-1,few,TRBV5-1,-,CASEELGSSYNEQFF,TGCGCCAGCGAGGAGCTTGGGAGCTCCTACAATGAGCAGTTCTTC
TRBJ2-7,-,TRBV7-9,-,CASSLALGGHEQYF,TGTGCCAGCAGCTTAGCGCTAGGAGGACACGAGCAGTACTTC
TRBJ2-7,-,TRBV27,TRBD2,CASSLRLAGGQSYEQYF,TGTGCCAGCAGTCTTCGACTAGCGGGGGGCCAGTCCTACGAGCAGTACTTC